The clone carrying this TCR beta chain occurred a few times. Its cognate antigen is unknown. The germline CDR1 and CDR2 sequences are SEHNR and FQNEAQ (reference sequence). This CDR3 contains 14 residues. The V end lost 1 base, the J end lost 7 bases, and 10 bases lay between the germline ends. Amplified TCR beta CDR3 regions derived from RNA transcripts. The TCR CDR3 first-round RT-PCR relied on the HTBI primer set. TCRdb re-analysed the multiplex PCR reads in MiXCR, keeping a single row per CDR3 protein. This sample has 500,000 to 650,000 distinct CDR3 sequences; approximately 15% occur once, and the top ten carry approximately 12%. The data originate from a study of T cells in Graves' hyperthyroidism and ophthalmopathy. The overall study: Prior to any treatment, at the point of initial diagnosis, peripheral blood was collected.

Patients with ophthalmopathy all had a Clinical Activity Score of at least 3, a NOSPECS grade of at least 4 and duration under 3 months. Study-level findings and limits: Ophthalmopathy was model-predicted a median about 6.7 months pre-onset. Most thyroid clonotypes expanded above 0.001 were also detected in blood.

The source material was blood. The V call is TRBV7-9, the J call TRBJ2-2; D is ambiguous. The receptor's source is a woman aged 50 to 65 with Graves' ophthalmopathy. The CDR3 spells CASSLVTDDGELFF. CDR3 nucleotide sequence: TGTGCCAGCAGCTTAGTAACGGATGACGGGGAGCTGTTTTTT.